This is a list of T cell receptor beta chains from one sample in a study of regulatory T cells in long-lasting Graves disease. TCRdb itself ran the multiplex PCR reads through MiXCR, one entry per CDR3 protein. The sample carries approximately 400,000 distinct CDR3 sequences, approximately 16% recorded once. These data were likewise used in another study, on T cells in Graves' hyperthyroidism and ophthalmopathy.

The sample in question was peripheral blood mononuclear cells (PBMCs), obtained at new diagnosis, from a patient treated with antithyroid drugs. Every receptor here comes from a woman aged 40 to 50 with Graves disease. Both conserved end residues are part of each CDR3. The D gene is left open where the match is weak. Expanded clones are given a class, and other clones once, few, many or no size at all.

len,d_gene,j_gene,abundance,v_gene,CDR3nt,CDR3aa
14,TRBD2,TRBJ2-5,many,TRBV12-3/TRBV12-4,TGTGCCAGCAGCCTGACTAGCGAACAAGAGACCCAGTACTTC,CASSLTSEQETQYF
15,TRBD2,TRBJ2-1,many,TRBV3-1,TGTGCCAGCAGCCGACTGACTAGCGCATACAATGAGCAGTTCTTC,CASSRLTSAYNEQFF
20,TRBD1,TRBJ2-1,few,TRBV7-3,TGTGCCAGCAGCTTAAGGTCAGGGACAGGGGGCTTATTTTCCTACAATGAGCAGTTCTTC,CASSLRSGTGGLFSYNEQFF
16,TRBD2,TRBJ2-1,many,TRBV27,TGTGCCAGCAGTCCCTTAGCGGGAGCCAGCTACAATGAGCAGTTCTTC,CASSPLAGASYNEQFF
14,.,TRBJ1-1,many,TRBV2,TGTGCCAGCAACCCGGGGGTAGTTCGACCTGAAGCTTTCTTT,CASNPGVVRPEAFF
15,TRBD1,TRBJ1-3,.,TRBV25-1,TGTGCCAGCCAGGGTACGAGGGACAGGGGAAACACCATATATTTT,CASQGTRDRGNTIYF
13,.,TRBJ1-2,few,TRBV6-2/TRBV6-3,TGTGCCAGCAGTCCACAGGGTTTTGGTGGCTACACCTTC,CASSPQGFGGYTF
13,TRBD2,TRBJ2-7,many,TRBV13,TGTGCCAGCAGCTCTAGCGGCAGGTACGAGCAGTACTTC,CASSSSGRYEQYF
15,.,TRBJ2-5,few,TRBV25-1,TGTGCCAGCAGTGCCCATGGGGGTTTCCAAGAGACCCAGTACTTC,CASSAHGGFQETQYF
13,TRBD1,TRBJ1-2,few,TRBV19,TGTGCCAGTATAGGACAGGGGGCCAGTGGCTACACCTTC,CASIGQGASGYTF
14,TRBD1,TRBJ2-7,.,TRBV7-8,TGTGCCAGCAGCTTAGGCAGGGGGCGCACCGAGCAGTACTTC,CASSLGRGRTEQYF
13,.,TRBJ2-7,many,TRBV3-1,TGTGCCAGCAGCCACGGCAGGGGAGCCGAGCAGTACTTC,CASSHGRGAEQYF
17,.,TRBJ2-5,many,TRBV27,TGTGCCAGCAGTTCTTTAGCGAGCGGGCCATGGAGCCATGGCCAGTACTTC,CASSSLASGPWSHGQYF
14,TRBD2,TRBJ2-1,.,TRBV4-1,TGCGCCAGCAGCCAAGCCACTAGCGGGAATGAGCAGTTCTTC,CASSQATSGNEQFF
14,.,TRBJ2-4,many,TRBV12-3/TRBV12-4,TGTGCCAGCAGTCCCGGCGAGGGGCCAAACATTCAGTACTTC,CASSPGEGPNIQYF
17,TRBD2,TRBJ2-3,many,TRBV12-3/TRBV12-4,TGTGCCAGCAGTTTTCCAACTAGCGGGGCTGAGAGGGATACGCAGTATTTT,CASSFPTSGAERDTQYF
15,TRBD2,TRBJ2-7,many,TRBV4-1,TGCGCCAGCAGCCAAGCCTTAGCGGGAGGTGGCGAGCAGTACTTC,CASSQALAGGGEQYF
15,TRBD2,TRBJ2-3,many,TRBV19,TGTGCCAGTAACTCACTAGCGGGAAGCACAGATACGCAGTATTTT,CASNSLAGSTDTQYF
13,.,TRBJ1-2,many,TRBV30,TGTGCCTGGAGTCAGGAGAATGGATATGGCTACACCTTC,CAWSQENGYGYTF
15,TRBD2,TRBJ2-1,.,TRBV7-9,TGTGCCAGCACCCCTAGCGGCCTATCCTACAATGAGCAGTTCTTC,CASTPSGLSYNEQFF
19,TRBD2,TRBJ2-6,many,TRBV28,TGTGCCAGCAGTTTTCTCGGGGTTAGCGGGAGTTCTGGGGCCAACGTCCTGACTTTC,CASSFLGVSGSSGANVLTF
17,TRBD2,TRBJ2-3,.,TRBV9,TGTGCCAGCAGCAGGGGACTAGCGGGAGGGCCCGCAGATACGCAGTATTTT,CASSRGLAGGPADTQYF
15,.,TRBJ1-5,many,TRBV6-5,TGTGCCAGCAGTTACGCGTTGGGCAGCAATCAGCCCCAGCATTTT,CASSYALGSNQPQHF
14,.,TRBJ2-7,many,TRBV20-1,TGCAGTGCCATTAGACCCCCGGACGGGAACGAGCAGTACTTC,CSAIRPPDGNEQYF
14,.,TRBJ2-1,.,TRBV7-3,TGTGCCAGCAGCTTATATGGGGAATTCGATGAGCAGTTCTTC,CASSLYGEFDEQFF
13,.,TRBJ1-1,many,TRBV6-2/TRBV6-3,TGTGCCAGCAGTGGGATTTTGGGCACTGAAGCTTTCTTT,CASSGILGTEAFF
15,.,TRBJ2-1,many,TRBV11-3,TGTGCCAGCAGCACCCGGGACCGCGACGTCAATGAGCAGTTCTTC,CASSTRDRDVNEQFF
15,.,TRBJ2-7,many,TRBV12-3/TRBV12-4,TGTGCCAGCAGTCAAACGACAGGTAGAGACTACGAGCAGTACTTC,CASSQTTGRDYEQYF
15,TRBD1,TRBJ2-5,many,TRBV28,TGTGCCAGTCAGAGGACCGCAGGGACAGAAGAGACCCAGTACTTC,CASQRTAGTEETQYF
17,TRBD1,TRBJ2-5,once,TRBV6-5,TGTGCCAGCAGTTACTTGGGACAACAGGGGACCAAAGAGACCCAGTACTTC,CASSYLGQQGTKETQYF
15,TRBD1,TRBJ2-7,many,TRBV4-2,TGTGCCAGCAGCCCGCGACAGGGGCTAGACTACGAGCAGTACTTC,CASSPRQGLDYEQYF
17,.,TRBJ1-4,few,TRBV25-1,TGTGCCAGCAGCGACCCTCGGGACACCAGAACTAATGAAAAACTGTTTTTT,CASSDPRDTRTNEKLFF
14,TRBD2,TRBJ2-7,many,TRBV20-1,TGCAGTGCAACCACTAGCGGGAAGGGCTACGAGCAGTACTTC,CSATTSGKGYEQYF
15,TRBD1,TRBJ2-5,many,TRBV11-3,TGTGCCAGCAGCCACGGGACAGGACGCTGGGAGACCCAGTACTTC,CASSHGTGRWETQYF
12,.,TRBJ2-1,few,TRBV29-1,TGCAGCGGGGGTGCCTTTAACAATGAGCAGTTCTTC,CSGGAFNNEQFF
14,.,TRBJ1-2,many,TRBV6-5,TGTGCCAGCAGTTCCCAAGACAGACGGGGGGGCTACACCTTC,CASSSQDRRGGYTF
15,TRBD1,TRBJ2-5,.,TRBV7-9,TGTGCCAGCAGCCGCGACTGGACAGGGCGGGAGACCCAGTACTTC,CASSRDWTGRETQYF
16,.,TRBJ2-4,few,TRBV5-1,TGCGCCAGCAGCACCGATCGGGGACTCTCCAAAAACATTCAGTACTTC,CASSTDRGLSKNIQYF
16,.,TRBJ1-5,many,TRBV7-3,TGTGCCAGCAGCTTAATTGTAAGTTTGGGCAATCAGCCCCAGCATTTT,CASSLIVSLGNQPQHF
18,TRBD2,TRBJ2-1,many,TRBV20-1,TGCAGTGCTAGAGATGAAGGACTAGCGGGAGGAATGTACAATGAGCAGTTCTTC,CSARDEGLAGGMYNEQFF
14,TRBD2,TRBJ2-5,many,TRBV27,TGTGCCAGCCGACGGGCTAGCGGGACAGAGACCCAGTACTTC,CASRRASGTETQYF
15,.,TRBJ2-4,few,TRBV5-1,TGCGCCAGCAGCTTGGGTGGGGTAGCCAAAAACATTCAGTACTTC,CASSLGGVAKNIQYF
17,TRBD1,TRBJ2-2,many,TRBV27,TGTGCCAGCAGTTTGGGGGGCAGGGGGCGCGAGGCCGGGGAGTTGTTTTTT,CASSLGGRGREAGELFF
15,.,TRBJ2-3,many,TRBV12-3/TRBV12-4,TGTGCCAGCAGTTTACAGGGTTCACCCACAGATACGCAGTATTTT,CASSLQGSPTDTQYF
13,.,TRBJ2-5,many,TRBV7-2,TGTGCCAGCAGCCCGGTAGTCCGCGGGACCCAGTACTTC,CASSPVVRGTQYF
13,TRBD1,TRBJ2-7,.,TRBV6-2/TRBV6-3,TGTGCCAGCATGGAGACAGGGGTCCGCGAGCAGTACTTC,CASMETGVREQYF
16,TRBD2,TRBJ2-2,many,TRBV27,TGTGCCAGCAGCCTGGCTAGCGGGGCGAACACCGGGGAGCTGTTTTTT,CASSLASGANTGELFF
15,TRBD2,TRBJ2-5,.,TRBV13,TGTGCCAGCAGCTTAGTGCCGGGAGGAGGGGAGACCCAGTACTTC,CASSLVPGGGETQYF
13,.,TRBJ1-2,many,TRBV5-1,TGCGCCAGCAGCTTGGACGGGGACTATGGCTACACCTTC,CASSLDGDYGYTF
16,TRBD1,TRBJ2-7,many,TRBV27,TGTGCCAGCAGTTTAATCTGGGACAGGCTCCTCTACGAGCAGTACTTC,CASSLIWDRLLYEQYF
14,.,TRBJ1-2,.,TRBV6-1,TGTGCCAGCAGTGACCTGACAGGATATGATGGCTACACCTTC,CASSDLTGYDGYTF
17,TRBD2,TRBJ2-2,many,TRBV4-3,TGCGCCAGCAGCCAAGAAAGGGTTAGCGGGATCACCGGGGAGCTGTTTTTT,CASSQERVSGITGELFF
16,.,TRBJ2-7,many,TRBV7-2,TGTGCCAGCAGCGGCCCCGCGGATCTCGATCCGGGCGAGCAGTACTTC,CASSGPADLDPGEQYF
12,.,TRBJ2-7,many,TRBV7-9,TGTGCCAGCGGACCGATCCCTTACGAGCAGTACTTC,CASGPIPYEQYF
11,.,TRBJ1-2,many,TRBV9,TGTGCCAGCAGTGAGGGCTATGGCTACACCTTC,CASSEGYGYTF
15,TRBD1,TRBJ2-5,.,TRBV30,TGTGCCTGGGACACAATTACAGGGGTCCAAGAGACCCAGTACTTC,CAWDTITGVQETQYF
16,.,TRBJ2-2,many,TRBV7-8,TGTGCCAGCAGCTCATACAGGGCGCCTAGCACCGGGGAGCTGTTTTTT,CASSSYRAPSTGELFF
17,.,TRBJ1-4,few,TRBV19,TGTGCCAGTAAGCAGGGAAGCCCTGGGGGAACTAATGAAAAACTGTTTTTT,CASKQGSPGGTNEKLFF
15,.,TRBJ1-5,many,TRBV5-1,TGCGCCAGCAGCTCGGCGGGGGACGAAGGTCAGCCCCAGCATTTT,CASSSAGDEGQPQHF